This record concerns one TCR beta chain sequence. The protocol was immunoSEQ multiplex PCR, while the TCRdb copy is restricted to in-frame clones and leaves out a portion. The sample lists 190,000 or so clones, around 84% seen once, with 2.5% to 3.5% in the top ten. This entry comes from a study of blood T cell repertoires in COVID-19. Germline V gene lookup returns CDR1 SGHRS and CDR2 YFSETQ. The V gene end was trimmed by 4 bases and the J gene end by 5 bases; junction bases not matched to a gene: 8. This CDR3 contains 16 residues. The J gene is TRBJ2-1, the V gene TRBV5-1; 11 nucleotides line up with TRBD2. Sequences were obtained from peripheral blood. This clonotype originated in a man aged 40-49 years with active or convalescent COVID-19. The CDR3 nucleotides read TGCGCCAGCAGCCATCTTAGCGGGGGGGCAGACAATGAGCAGTTCTTC. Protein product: CASSHLSGGADNEQFF.